The 29 T cell receptor beta chains below were found in one sample sequenced in a study of blood T cell repertoires in COVID-19. The data were produced by immunoSEQ multiplex PCR, yet TCRdb's version contains in-frame clones alone and is incomplete. The table lists 65,000 to 90,000 clones, about 80% of them singletons, with 28% in the top ten. Material for sequencing was peripheral blood. These receptor sequences come from a human donor in a cohort sampled during active COVID-19.

This chain uses TRBV28 with TRBJ1-2; D remains unclear. The germline V and J ends were trimmed by 8 bases and 4 bases, with 17 bases remaining between them. The CDR3 runs 14 residues. Germline V lookup: CDR1 MDHEN, CDR2 SYDVKM. In DNA form, the CDR3 reads TGTGCCAGCGAGGCGTCCCTCGGGTTCTATGGCTACACCTTC. Translation gives CASEASLGFYGYTF.

The chain carries TRBV20-1 and TRBJ2-7; 8 bases line up with TRBD2. J was trimmed by 4 bases and V by 8 bases; bases with no gene match: 1. CDR1 is DFQATT and CDR2 is SNEGSKA in the germline V gene (reference sequence). This CDR3 has 10 residues. The CDR3 sequence: CSSGGYEQYF. The CDR3 region has the DNA TGCAGTAGCGGGGGTTACGAGCAGTACTTC.

CDR3 amino acids: CASSQDIGTGRYPHF. The CDR3 nucleotides are TGTGCCAGCAGCCAAGATATCGGGACAGGAAGGTATCCCCACTTT. This chain connects TRBV4-2 to TRBJ1-6; 8 bases are shared with TRBD1. CDR3 length equals 15 residues. V gave up 0 bases and J gave up 18 bases; unmatched junction bases: 13. Germline CDR1 LGHNA, CDR2 YNFKEQ.

V is TRBV7-9 and J is TRBJ1-4; a possible D gene is TRBD1 (5 bases). V was trimmed by 3 bases and J by 8 bases, leaving 13 bases between them. The CDR3 consists of 14 residues. Germline CDR1 is SEHNR and CDR2 is FQNEAQ (reference sequence). The DNA of the CDR3 is TGTGCCAGCAGCTTGGGGGAGGTAGGGGAAAAACTGTTTTTT. It yields the protein CASSLGEVGEKLFF.

This clone was picked up one time. V usage is TRBV4-3 and J usage is TRBJ2-1; 8 bases line up with TRBD1. The V segment lost 0 bases and the J segment 5 bases; nucleotides outside the gene matches: 6. Germline V gene sequence: CDR1 LGHNA, CDR2 YSLEER. The CDR3 has 16 amino acids. Written as DNA, the CDR3 is TGCGCCAGCAGCCAAGATTTGGGACAGGCTAACAATGAGCAGTTCTTC. Its translation is CASSQDLGQANNEQFF.

This clone has only a few counts. The V gene is TRBV6-4, the J gene TRBJ2-3, with 10 bases aligning to TRBD1. The germline CDR1 and CDR2 sequences are MRHNA and SNTAGT. With V trimmed by 4 bases and J by 1 base, 5 bases remained unmatched. The CDR3 extends over 16 amino acids. The CDR3 reads CASSVGTGDGTDTQYF. In DNA, the CDR3 is TGTGCCAGCAGTGTCGGGACAGGGGATGGCACAGATACGCAGTATTTT.

The genes are TRBV11-3 and TRBJ2-7, with 8 bases aligning to TRBD2. The junction had 5 bases not matched to a gene; V was cut back by 3 bases and J by 4 bases. This CDR3 contains 14 residues. CDR1 SGHNT and CDR2 YENEEA come from the germline V gene. CDR3 region: CASSFGGARYEQYF. The CDR3 region has the DNA TGTGCCAGCAGCTTCGGGGGGGCCAGGTACGAGCAGTACTTC.

The chain employs TRBV20-1 and TRBJ2-1; no definite D call. V was trimmed by 3 bases and J by 6 bases, leaving 12 bases between them. This CDR3 contains 13 residues. Germline CDR1 reads DFQATT; CDR2 reads SNEGSKA (reference sequence). CDR3 in DNA: TGCAGTGCTAGTCGAACGACTGGCAATGAGCAGTTCTTC. Encoded protein: CSASRTTGNEQFF.

V usage is TRBV6-6 and J usage is TRBJ2-7; TRBD1 matches at 8 bases. Germline CDR1 reads MNHNY; CDR2 reads SVGAGI (reference sequence). The CDR3 length is 15 residues. The J segment lost 3 bases and the V segment lost 6 bases, leaving 10 bases of the junction unmatched. The CDR3 protein is CASSLRTGYYYEQYF. The CDR3 bases are TGTGCCAGCAGCCTCCGGACAGGGTACTACTACGAGCAGTACTTC.

This rearrangement joins TRBV18 to TRBJ1-5, with D maybe TRBD1 (6 bases). The germline V and J ends were trimmed by 4 bases and 1 base, with 8 bases remaining between them. CDR1 is KGHSH and CDR2 is LQKENI in the germline V gene. This CDR3 contains 14 residues. CDR3 protein: CASSQQGSNQPQHF. Here the CDR3 DNA reads TGTGCCAGCTCACAGCAGGGGAGCAATCAGCCCCAGCATTTT.

This clone was recorded once. The chain recombines TRBV19 with TRBJ1-2; D perhaps matches TRBD1 (5 bases). The CDR3 extends over 13 amino acids. Germline CDR1 is LNHDA and CDR2 is SQIVND (reference sequence). Trimming pared 6 bases from V and 4 bases from J, leaving 12 bases between. The CDR3, as DNA: TGTGCCAGTAGCCCCCCAGGGTCCTATGGCTACACCTTC. As protein: CASSPPGSYGYTF.

This clone has only a few counts. The V gene is TRBV2, the J gene TRBJ1-2, with 7 bases matching TRBD1. The CDR3 consists of 15 residues. V dropped 5 bases and J dropped 3; count of bases not matched to a gene: 9. From germline, CDR1 is SNHLY and CDR2 FYNNEI. CDR3 DNA sequence: TGTGCCAGCAGTCCGATAGGGGGCCCGGACTATGGCTACACCTTC. It encodes CASSPIGGPDYGYTF.

The rearrangement links TRBV9 to TRBJ2-3; 9 bases are a match to TRBD2. Germline loops: CDR1 SGDLS, CDR2 YYNGEE. CDR3 length: 16 residues. The J segment lost 1 base and the V segment lost 0 bases, leaving 3 bases of the junction unmatched. CDR3 DNA: TGTGCCAGCAGCGTAGGGGAGCGGGGGGGCACAGATACGCAGTATTTT. Amino acids: CASSVGERGGTDTQYF. Drawing the rest from reference TRBV9 and TRBJ2-3, the complete variable domain is DSGVTQTPKHLITATGQRVTLRCSPRSGDLSVYWYQQSLDQGLQFLIQYYNGEERAKGNILERFSAQQFPDLHSELNLSSLELGDSALYFCASSVGERGGTDTQYFGPGTRLTVL.

As concerns this clone: At one end the junction does not follow the germline gene, possibly because of a read error. The gene calls are TRBV2 and TRBJ1-3; D may be TRBD1 (5 bases). CDR3 length: 18 residues. Germline loops: CDR1 SNHLY, CDR2 FYNNEI. The CDR3 region has the DNA TGTGCCAGTAGTGGGGTTAGGGGACTTCTTTTAGCTGGAAACACCATATATTTT. Its protein product is CASSGVRGLLLAGNTIYF.

V is TRBV12-5 and J is TRBJ2-3; 8 bases agree with TRBD2. The V segment lost 3 bases and the J segment 1 base; nucleotides outside the gene matches: 0. The CDR3 contains 14 residues. From germline, CDR1 is LGHNT and CDR2 FRNRAP. The chain's CDR3 is CASGFGGGTDTQYF. The CDR3 DNA reads as TGTGCTAGTGGTTTCGGGGGGGGCACAGATACGCAGTATTTT. Combining the CDR3 with reference TRBV12-5 and TRBJ2-3 gives the whole variable domain DARVTQTPRHKVTEMGQEVTMRCQPILGHNTVFWYRQTMMQGLELLAYFRNRAPLDDSGMPKDRFSAEMPDATLATLKIQPSEPRDSAVYFCASGFGGGTDTQYFGPGTRLTVL.

The chain joins TRBV6-2 or TRBV6-3 to TRBJ2-1; TRBD1 matches 9 bases. From germline, CDR1 is MNHEY and CDR2 SVGEGT. The trim removed 4 bases at V and 6 bases at J, leaving 4 bases unmatched. There are 14 residues in the CDR3. In DNA, the CDR3 is TGTGCCAGCAGTTCACAGGGGGCGAGCAATGAGCAGTTCTTC. It codes for CASSSQGASNEQFF.

V usage is TRBV5-6 and J usage is TRBJ1-1, with 9 bases that match TRBD1. The CDR3 contains 14 residues. V shed 4 bases and J 5 bases; nucleotides not matched to a gene: 6. Per the germline V gene, CDR1 is SGHDT and CDR2 is YYEEEE. The CDR3: CASSKDRGGTEAFF. CDR3 DNA sequence: TGTGCCAGCAGCAAGGACAGGGGCGGAACTGAAGCTTTCTTT.

This chain joins TRBV27 and TRBJ2-1; 10 nucleotides align to TRBD2. The J segment lost 3 bases and the V segment lost 5 bases, leaving 13 bases of the junction unmatched. From germline, CDR1 is MNHEY and CDR2 SMNVEV (reference sequence). CDR3 length equals 18 residues. In nucleotides, the CDR3 is TGTGCCAGCAGTCCGCCCCCGTCCGTAGCGGGGGGCTACAATGAGCAGTTCTTC. It codes for CASSPPPSVAGGYNEQFF.

V gene TRBV29-1 combines with J gene TRBJ2-1; 11 bases align to TRBD2. The CDR3 is 15 residues long. Germline CDR1 reads SQVTM; CDR2 reads ANQGSEA. Losses at the gene ends were 2 bases for V and 10 bases for J; bases not matched to a gene: 10. CDR3 region: CSVESSGGFLEEQFF. The CDR3 region has the DNA TGCAGCGTTGAATCTAGCGGGGGGTTCCTCGAGGAGCAGTTCTTC.

The chain has TRBV7-9 and TRBJ2-1; 9 nucleotides align to TRBD2. Germline CDR1 and CDR2: SEHNR and FQNEAQ (reference sequence). V was pared by 4 bases and J by 6 bases, with 10 bases of the junction left unmatched. This CDR3 spans 16 amino acids. The CDR3, as DNA: TGTGCCAGCAGCTCGTTCGGGGCGGGGGGGCCCAATGAGCAGTTCTTC. Its protein is CASSSFGAGGPNEQFF.

This chain links TRBV7-9 with TRBJ1-2; 8 bases align to TRBD1. Trimming cost V 1 base and J 4 bases; bases outside gene matches: 8. Germline loops: CDR1 SEHNR, CDR2 FQNEAQ (reference sequence). The CDR3 is made up of 16 amino acids. The CDR3 loop reads CASSLESFGTGYGYTF. CDR3 in DNA: TGTGCCAGCAGCTTAGAGAGCTTTGGGACAGGCTATGGCTACACCTTC.

The chain carries TRBV5-1 and TRBJ2-7; D perhaps matches TRBD2 (5 bases). There are 13 residues in the CDR3. V was shortened by 0 bases and J by 5 bases, with 9 bases between the two germline ends. Germline V gives CDR1 SGHRS, CDR2 YFSETQ. CDR3 residues: CASSLGQRNEQYF. DNA for the CDR3: TGCGCCAGCAGCTTGGGGCAGCGGAACGAGCAGTACTTC.

This sequence joins TRBV2 and TRBJ1-6; TRBD1 matches 10 bases. Germline-derived CDR1 and CDR2 are SNHLY and FYNNEI. Trimming cost V 6 bases and J 5 bases; bases outside gene matches: 4. The CDR3 length is 15 residues. CDR3 protein: CASRPDRGNNSPLHF. The CDR3 coding sequence is TGTGCCAGCAGACCGGACAGGGGGAATAATTCACCCCTCCACTTT.

V is TRBV13 and J is TRBJ2-1; 8 nucleotides line up with TRBD2. The CDR3 runs 19 residues. Germline CDR1 reads PRHDT; CDR2 reads FYEKMQ (reference sequence). After removal of 3 bases from V and 0 bases from J, the junction contained 13 bases not matched to a gene. The DNA of the CDR3 is TGTGCCAGCAGCTTCTTCTACGGGGGGGACTACAGCTCCTACAATGAGCAGTTCTTC. Protein: CASSFFYGGDYSSYNEQFF.

The chain links TRBV28 to TRBJ2-1, with D uncertain. This CDR3 has 15 amino acids. The V and J ends lost 5 bases and 0 bases respectively, with 11 bases between them. Germline V CDR1 and CDR2: MDHEN, SYDVKM. The CDR3 here is CASSPVQSSYNEQFF. CDR3 nucleotides: TGTGCCAGCAGTCCGGTCCAAAGCTCCTACAATGAGCAGTTCTTC.

The V and J genes are TRBV6-5 and TRBJ2-1; 7 bases align to TRBD1. The germline V gene has CDR1 MNHEY and CDR2 SVGAGI. The J segment lost 15 bases and the V segment lost 7 bases, leaving 15 bases of the junction unmatched. This CDR3 is built from 13 residues. The CDR3 nucleotides are TGTGCCAGCACCCCCCTCGACAGGGAGAATAGGTTCTTC. Translated, it gives CASTPLDRENRFF.

Ten or more counts support this clone. This chain joins TRBV2 and TRBJ1-1; TRBD1 matches 7 bases. Germline CDR1 is SNHLY and CDR2 is FYNNEI. There are 15 residues in the CDR3. Trimming removed 2 bases from V and 8 bases from J; junction bases left unmatched: 11. This CDR3 reads CASSELGGQAREAFF. The CDR3 DNA reads TGTGCCAGCAGTGAATTGGGTGGACAGGCGAGGGAAGCTTTCTTT. Full variable domain (remainder filled in from reference TRBV2 and TRBJ1-1): EPEVTQTPSHQVTQMGQEVILRCVPISNHLYFYWYRQILGQKVEFLVSFYNNEISEKSEIFDDQFSVERPDGSNFTLKIRSTKLEDSAMYFCASSELGGQAREAFFGQGTRLTVV.

This chain joins TRBV19 and TRBJ1-2; 7 bases match TRBD1. Germline CDR1 reads LNHDA; CDR2 reads SQIVND (reference sequence). This CDR3 is 14 amino acids long. Losses at the gene ends were 4 bases for V and 4 bases for J; bases not matched to a gene: 6. As DNA, the CDR3 is TGTGCCAGTAGTAAAGGGACAGAGATCTATGGCTACACCTTC. This gives the protein CASSKGTEIYGYTF.

The gene calls are TRBV3-1 (or the pseudogene TRBV3-2) and TRBJ1-2; D call uncertain. Germline V gene lookup returns CDR1 LGHDT and CDR2 YNNKEL (reference sequence). V lost 5 bases to trimming and J lost 4 bases, with 8 bases between them. This CDR3 has 12 residues. CDR3 region: CASSGASYGYTF. The CDR3 bases are TGTGCCAGCAGCGGAGCGTCCTATGGCTACACCTTC.